Listed below are T cell receptor beta chains from one sample, sequenced in a study of beta chain features in type 1 diabetes. Sequenced by immunoSEQ multiplex PCR; TCRdb stores in-frame clones only, minus some. The sample lists 900,000 or so clones, roughly a sixth occurring once. The sample comprised naive CD4+ T cells from blood. These receptors all come from a woman younger than 35 in good health. Each CDR3 is given with its conserved first and last residue. A D gene is named only where the DNA matches it firmly. Clone size appears in some rows only: once, few, many, or a class for an expanded clone.

V: TRBV6-1; size: few; D: .; J: TRBJ2-6; DNA: TGTGCCAGCAGTGAACCAACCAGGACTGGGGCCAACGTCCTGACTTTC; CDR3: CASSEPTRTGANVLTF
V: TRBV18; size: .; D: TRBD1; J: TRBJ2-7; DNA: TGTGCCAGCTCACCGTACCGGGACAGGGTGACCTACGAGCAGTACTTC; CDR3: CASSPYRDRVTYEQYF
V: TRBV5-1; size: few; D: TRBD1; J: TRBJ2-7; DNA: TGCGCCAGCAGCTTGGACAGGGGGCGGAACGAGCAGTACTTC; CDR3: CASSLDRGRNEQYF
V: TRBV6-6; size: .; D: .; J: TRBJ2-5; DNA: TGTGCCAGCAGTTACTCTAGACCCCTATCCCAAGAGACCCAGTACTTC; CDR3: CASSYSRPLSQETQYF
V: TRBV27; size: few; D: TRBD2; J: TRBJ2-1; DNA: TGTGCCAGCAGCCCCGGACTAGAGGTACGCAGAGAGCAGTTCTTC; CDR3: CASSPGLEVRREQFF
V: TRBV6-6; size: few; D: TRBD2; J: TRBJ2-1; DNA: TGTGCCAGCAGTTACTCGGGACTAGCGGGATCAAATGAGCAGTTCTTC; CDR3: CASSYSGLAGSNEQFF
V: TRBV28; size: .; D: .; J: TRBJ2-3; DNA: TGTGCCAGCTACCGGCAACCCACGCAGTATTTT; CDR3: CASYRQPTQYF
V: TRBV19; size: few; D: .; J: TRBJ2-1; DNA: TGTGCCAGTAGTATAGGCACGTACGATCCATACAATGAGCAGTTCTTC; CDR3: CASSIGTYDPYNEQFF
V: TRBV4-3; size: few; D: TRBD2; J: TRBJ2-1; DNA: TGCGCCAGCAGCCAACCACCAGCCGGGACTAGCGTCAATGAGCAGTTCTTC; CDR3: CASSQPPAGTSVNEQFF
V: TRBV7-2; size: .; D: .; J: TRBJ2-5; DNA: TGTGCCAGCAGCCGCCCGTGGGAGACCCAGTACTTC; CDR3: CASSRPWETQYF
V: TRBV5-1; size: .; D: .; J: TRBJ2-7; DNA: TGCGCCAGCAGCTTCAGTGGGGGGAGATACGAGCAGTACTTC; CDR3: CASSFSGGRYEQYF
V: TRBV7-9; size: few; D: TRBD1; J: TRBJ2-1; DNA: TGTGCCAGCAGCTTAGGGTATCTTGACAGGGAGTACAATGAGCAGTTCTTC; CDR3: CASSLGYLDREYNEQFF
V: TRBV7-8; size: .; D: .; J: TRBJ1-1; DNA: TGTGCCAGCAGCGCAGACCGGGACACTGAAGCTTTCTTT; CDR3: CASSADRDTEAFF
V: TRBV20-1; size: .; D: .; J: TRBJ2-1; DNA: TGCGCGCGAAACTACAATGAGCAGTTCTTC; CDR3: CARNYNEQFF
V: TRBV28; size: many; D: .; J: TRBJ2-1; DNA: TGTGCCAGCAGTTTAGGTGGGAGGATCCGGGATGAGCAGTTCTTC; CDR3: CASSLGGRIRDEQFF
V: TRBV19; size: few; D: .; J: TRBJ2-1; DNA: TGTGCCAGTACACCGGACTCCTACAATGAGCAGTTCTTC; CDR3: CASTPDSYNEQFF
V: TRBV6-5; size: .; D: .; J: TRBJ1-1; DNA: TGTGCCAGCAGTAACTATGCGGCGGCCACTGAAGCTTTCTTT; CDR3: CASSNYAAATEAFF
V: TRBV25-1; size: .; D: TRBD2; J: TRBJ2-1; DNA: TGTGCCAGCAGTCCCTGGACTAGCGGCAATGAGCAGTTCTTC; CDR3: CASSPWTSGNEQFF
V: TRBV10-3; size: .; D: .; J: TRBJ1-5; DNA: TGTGCCATCAGTAGTACATCGCGGAGGGGAGCCCAGCATTTT; CDR3: CAISSTSRRGAQHF
V: TRBV5-4; size: few; D: .; J: TRBJ2-1; DNA: TGTGCCAGCAGCTTTATTGCGGGCTACAATGAGCAGTTCTTC; CDR3: CASSFIAGYNEQFF
V: TRBV28; size: .; D: TRBD1; J: TRBJ2-7; DNA: TGTGCCAGCGACGGGACAGGACCCTACGAGCAGTACTTC; CDR3: CASDGTGPYEQYF
V: TRBV7-9; size: few; D: TRBD2; J: TRBJ2-5; DNA: TGTGCCAGCAGCTTTCGCCTAGCGGGAGCTGAGACCCAGTACTTC; CDR3: CASSFRLAGAETQYF
V: TRBV12-5; size: few; D: .; J: TRBJ1-1; DNA: TGTGCTAGTGGTTTGGTCCGGAGCATTTCAGGGGAAGGACCTATGAACACTGAAGCTTTCTTT; CDR3: CASGLVRSISGEGPMNTEAFF
V: TRBV1; size: few; D: .; J: TRBJ1-2; DNA: TGCACCAGCAGCCATGCCCGGGGCAGCTACACCTTC; CDR3: CTSSHARGSYTF
V: TRBV19; size: few; D: TRBD1; J: TRBJ2-2; DNA: TGTGCCAGTAGTATCGGGACAGGGACGAACACCGGGGAGCTGTTTTTT; CDR3: CASSIGTGTNTGELFF
V: TRBV7-2; size: .; D: .; J: TRBJ2-2; DNA: TGTGCCAGCAGTCGCAGGGTTACCGGGGAGCTGTTTTTT; CDR3: CASSRRVTGELFF
V: TRBV25-1; size: few; D: .; J: TRBJ2-3; DNA: TGTGCCAGCAGTGACCCCAGTTCCACAGATACGCAGTATTTT; CDR3: CASSDPSSTDTQYF
V: TRBV29-1; size: few; D: .; J: TRBJ2-7; DNA: TGCAGCGTTCGTTCAGACTCCTACGAGCAGTACTTC; CDR3: CSVRSDSYEQYF
V: TRBV7-9; size: few; D: .; J: TRBJ2-2; DNA: TGTGCCAGCAGCTTCCGGGGTCTAACGAACACCGGGGAGCTGTTTTTT; CDR3: CASSFRGLTNTGELFF
V: TRBV19; size: few; D: .; J: TRBJ2-7; DNA: TGTGCCAGTAGCCTCGACGGGACCTACGAGCAGTACTTC; CDR3: CASSLDGTYEQYF
V: TRBV6-5; size: .; D: TRBD2; J: TRBJ2-1; DNA: TGTGCCAGCAGTCAAAGCGGGAGTCCCTACAATGAGCAGTTCTTC; CDR3: CASSQSGSPYNEQFF
V: TRBV7-2; size: .; D: .; J: TRBJ1-1; DNA: TGTGCCAGCAAAAATTGGGGGGCTGAAGCTTTCTTT; CDR3: CASKNWGAEAFF
V: TRBV5-6; size: few; D: .; J: TRBJ2-1; DNA: TGTGCCAGCAGCTACAATCCGGGAGCACTCCTTAATGAGCAGTTCTTC; CDR3: CASSYNPGALLNEQFF
V: TRBV4-3; size: few; D: .; J: TRBJ2-3; DNA: TGCGCCAGCAGCCAAGGTGGGGCCGGAGGCAAAAATACGCAGTATTTT; CDR3: CASSQGGAGGKNTQYF
V: TRBV11-2; size: few; D: .; J: TRBJ2-7; DNA: TGTGCCAGCAGCTTAATCAGGGCTTCCGAGCAGTACTTC; CDR3: CASSLIRASEQYF
V: TRBV27; size: few; D: TRBD1; J: TRBJ1-1; DNA: TGTGCCAGCAGTCCTAGGGACAGGGGATTTGAAGCTTTCTTT; CDR3: CASSPRDRGFEAFF
V: TRBV6-5; size: .; D: .; J: TRBJ2-4; DNA: TGTGCCAGCAGACTAGGTCTAGCCAAAAACATTCAGTACTTC; CDR3: CASRLGLAKNIQYF
V: TRBV19; size: .; D: TRBD2; J: TRBJ2-1; DNA: TGTGCCAGTAAACCTATAGCGGGAAAAACCCTTCTTCCCTACAATGAGCAGTTCTTC; CDR3: CASKPIAGKTLLPYNEQFF
V: TRBV29-1; size: .; D: .; J: TRBJ2-3; DNA: TGCAGCGTTGAAGGGGTGGCAGATACGCAGTATTTT; CDR3: CSVEGVADTQYF
V: TRBV5-1; size: once; D: TRBD2; J: TRBJ2-5; DNA: TGCGCCAGCAGCATACCTAGCGGGAGCTACCAAGAGACCCAGTACTTC; CDR3: CASSIPSGSYQETQYF
V: TRBV27; size: few; D: .; J: TRBJ2-5; DNA: TGTGCCAGCAGTTTAGGAGCTAACGGAAAGACCCAGTACTTC; CDR3: CASSLGANGKTQYF
V: TRBV5-1; size: .; D: .; J: TRBJ2-7; DNA: TGCGCCAGCAGCCTGAACGGCTACGAGCAGTACTTC; CDR3: CASSLNGYEQYF
V: TRBV19; size: .; D: .; J: TRBJ2-5; DNA: TGTGCCAGTAGAGGGGATCAAGAGACCCAGTACTTC; CDR3: CASRGDQETQYF
V: TRBV7-9; size: .; D: .; J: TRBJ2-3; DNA: TGTGCCAGCAGCTCCAGAGGAAGGGTATTTTCGCAGTATTTT; CDR3: CASSSRGRVFSQYF